The sequence of this T cell receptor (beta chain) was determined in a study of resident and recirculating memory T cells in vitiligo. Whole-study findings and limits: Sequences differed between biopsy sites and patients, suggesting private specificity.

The V and J ends lost 9 bases and 0 bases respectively, with 9 bases between them. CDR1 SNHLY and CDR2 FYNNEI come from the germline V gene. CDR3 length: 12 residues. Stability required unchanged lesions during the previous 6 months. Confetti depigmentation, marking active vitiligo, was absent in these patients. Patients who had received treatment within the previous three months were excluded. This clone came up once. As yet, its antigen is unknown. The assay was immunoSEQ multiplex PCR, and TCRdb's table has in-frame clones only and misses some. The sample shows roughly 80,000 clones, about 92% of them seen only once.

The receptor comes from a male donor with vitiligo. The chain employs TRBV2 and TRBJ2-7, with D perhaps TRBD1 (6 bases). Source material: blood. CDR3 nucleotides: TGTGCCAGAAGACAGGACTCCTACGAGCAGTACTTC. Protein: CARRQDSYEQYF.